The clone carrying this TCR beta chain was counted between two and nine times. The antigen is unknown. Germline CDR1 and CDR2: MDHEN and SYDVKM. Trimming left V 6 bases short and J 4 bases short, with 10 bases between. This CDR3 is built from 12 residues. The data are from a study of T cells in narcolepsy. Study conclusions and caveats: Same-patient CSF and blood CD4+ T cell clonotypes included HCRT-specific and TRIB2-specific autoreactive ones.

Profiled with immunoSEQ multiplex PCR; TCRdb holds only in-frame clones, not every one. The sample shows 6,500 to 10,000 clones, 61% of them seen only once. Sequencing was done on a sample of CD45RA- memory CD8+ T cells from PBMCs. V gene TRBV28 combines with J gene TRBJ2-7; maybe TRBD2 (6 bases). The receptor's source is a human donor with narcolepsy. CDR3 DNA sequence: TGTGCCAGCAGACCGGGGGAGTACGAGCAGTACTTC. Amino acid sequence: CASRPGEYEQYF.